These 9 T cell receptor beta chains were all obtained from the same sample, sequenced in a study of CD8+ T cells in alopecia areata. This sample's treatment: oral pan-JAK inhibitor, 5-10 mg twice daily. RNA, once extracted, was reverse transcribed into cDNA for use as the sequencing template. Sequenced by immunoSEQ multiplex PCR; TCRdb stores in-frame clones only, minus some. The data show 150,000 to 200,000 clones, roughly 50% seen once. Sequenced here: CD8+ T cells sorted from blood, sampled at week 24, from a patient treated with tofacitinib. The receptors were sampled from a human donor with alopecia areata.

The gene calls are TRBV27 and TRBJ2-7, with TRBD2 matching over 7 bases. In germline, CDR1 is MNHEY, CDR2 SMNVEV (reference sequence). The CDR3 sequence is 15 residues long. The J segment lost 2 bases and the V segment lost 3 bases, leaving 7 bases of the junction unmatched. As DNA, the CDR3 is TGTGCCAGCAGTTTCGGAGCGGGGCGAACCTACGAGCAGTACTTC. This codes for CASSFGAGRTYEQYF.

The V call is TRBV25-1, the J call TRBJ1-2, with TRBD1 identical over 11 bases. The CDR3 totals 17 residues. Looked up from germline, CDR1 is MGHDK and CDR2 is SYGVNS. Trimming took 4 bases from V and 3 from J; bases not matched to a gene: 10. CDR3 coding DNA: TGTGCCAGCAGTGGATCAAACTCGGGACAGGGGGACTATGGCTACACCTTC. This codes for CASSGSNSGQGDYGYTF.

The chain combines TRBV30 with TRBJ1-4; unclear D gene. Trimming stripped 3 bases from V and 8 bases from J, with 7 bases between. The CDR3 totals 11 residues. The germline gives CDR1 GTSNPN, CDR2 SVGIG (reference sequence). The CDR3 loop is CAWSQVEKLFF. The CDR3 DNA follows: TGTGCCTGGAGCCAGGTGGAAAAACTGTTTTTT. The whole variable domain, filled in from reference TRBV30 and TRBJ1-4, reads SQTIHQWPATLVQPVGSPLSLECTVEGTSNPNLYWYRQAAGRGLQLLFYSVGIGQISSEVPQNLSASRPQDRQFILSSKKLLLSDSGFYLCAWSQVEKLFFGSGTQLSVL.

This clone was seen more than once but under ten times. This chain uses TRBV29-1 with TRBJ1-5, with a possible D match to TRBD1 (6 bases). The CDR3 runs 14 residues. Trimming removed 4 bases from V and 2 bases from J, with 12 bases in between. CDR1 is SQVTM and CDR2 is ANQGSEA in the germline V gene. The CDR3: CSVGGGNRNQPQHF. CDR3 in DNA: TGCAGCGTTGGGGGGGGCAATCGCAATCAGCCCCAGCATTTT.

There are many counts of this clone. The CDR3 here is CASSQGLLSYNEQFF. In DNA form, the CDR3 reads TGCGCCAGCAGCCAAGGACTTTTGTCCTACAATGAGCAGTTCTTC. The chain combines TRBV4-1 with TRBJ2-1, with D unclear. Trimming stripped 1 base from V and 1 base from J, with 8 bases between. The CDR3 extends over 15 amino acids. From germline, CDR1 is MGHRA and CDR2 YSYEKL.

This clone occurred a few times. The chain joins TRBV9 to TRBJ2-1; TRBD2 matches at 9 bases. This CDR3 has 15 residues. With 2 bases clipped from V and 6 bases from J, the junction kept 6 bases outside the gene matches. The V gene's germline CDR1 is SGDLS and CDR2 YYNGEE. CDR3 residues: CASSVRRGGSNEQFF. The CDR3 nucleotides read TGTGCCAGCAGCGTGAGGCGGGGGGGCTCCAATGAGCAGTTCTTC. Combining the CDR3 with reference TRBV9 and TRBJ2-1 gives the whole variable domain DSGVTQTPKHLITATGQRVTLRCSPRSGDLSVYWYQQSLDQGLQFLIQYYNGEERAKGNILERFSAQQFPDLHSELNLSSLELGDSALYFCASSVRRGGSNEQFFGPGTRLTVL.

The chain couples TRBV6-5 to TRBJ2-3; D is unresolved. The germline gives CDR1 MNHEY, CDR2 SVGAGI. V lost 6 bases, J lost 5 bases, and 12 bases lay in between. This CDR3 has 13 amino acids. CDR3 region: CASSPYIRDTQYF. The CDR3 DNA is TGTGCCAGCAGCCCCTATATCCGAGATACGCAGTATTTT.

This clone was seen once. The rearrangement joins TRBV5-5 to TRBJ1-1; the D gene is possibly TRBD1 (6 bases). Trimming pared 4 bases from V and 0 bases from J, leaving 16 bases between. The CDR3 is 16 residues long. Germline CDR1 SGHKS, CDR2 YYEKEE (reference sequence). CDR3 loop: CASSPRTGFMNTEAFF. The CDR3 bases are TGTGCCAGCAGCCCCAGAACAGGGTTCATGAACACTGAAGCTTTCTTT.

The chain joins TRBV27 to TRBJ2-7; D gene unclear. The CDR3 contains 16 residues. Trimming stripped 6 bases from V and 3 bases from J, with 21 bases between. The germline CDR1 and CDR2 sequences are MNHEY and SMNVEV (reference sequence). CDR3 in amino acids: CASSPNLSARSYEQYF. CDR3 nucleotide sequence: TGTGCCAGCAGCCCCAACTTATCCGCCCGGAGCTACGAGCAGTACTTC.